Shown below are 22 T cell receptor beta chains from a single sample sequenced in a study of technical replicates of blood from a few donors. Libraries were prepared by immunoSEQ multiplex PCR; TCRdb keeps only in-frame clonotypes and omits some of them. Of roughly 61,000 clones in the sample, almost 97% were seen once. The material sequenced was T cells isolated from PBMCs. The receptor source for this set is a human donor in good health.

The J gene is TRBJ1-1, the V gene TRBV12-5; D call uncertain. From germline, CDR1 is LGHNT and CDR2 FRNRAP. This CDR3 region has 17 residues. Trimming shortened V by 1 base and J by 0 bases, and 15 bases separated the two germline ends. The CDR3 loop is CASGLDRSNSMNTEAFF. The CDR3 bases are TGTGCTAGTGGTTTGGACCGGTCCAACTCGATGAACACTGAAGCTTTCTTT.

The J gene is TRBJ1-5, the V gene TRBV27; tentative D call: TRBD1 (6 bases). V was trimmed by 5 bases and J by 7 bases, leaving 18 bases between them. This CDR3 has 15 residues. Germline CDR1 MNHEY, CDR2 SMNVEV (reference sequence). The CDR3 loop is CASSPRSGGRQPQHF. The CDR3 coding sequence is TGTGCCAGCAGTCCCCGTAGTGGGGGCCGGCAGCCCCAGCATTTT.

V and J are TRBV7-9 and TRBJ2-7; D is perhaps TRBD1 (6 bases). Germline assignment: CDR1 SEHNR and CDR2 FQNEAQ (reference sequence). Trimming stripped 0 bases from V and 5 bases from J, with 11 bases between. This CDR3 is 14 amino acids long. The CDR3 DNA sequence: TGTGCCAGCAGCTTAGCTTTCAGGGGACACGAGCAGTACTTC. Amino acids: CASSLAFRGHEQYF.

This sequence joins TRBV10-2 and TRBJ2-7, with 10 nucleotides matching TRBD2. V was clipped by 2 bases and J by 2 bases; unmatched bases: 6. The CDR3 runs 16 residues. Germline assignment: CDR1 WSHSY and CDR2 SAAADI. The CDR3 sequence: CASSELAGETTYEQYF. In DNA form, the CDR3 reads TGCGCCAGCAGTGAGCTAGCGGGGGAGACGACCTACGAGCAGTACTTC.

The chain combines TRBV4-2 with TRBJ2-1; D perhaps matches TRBD2 (5 bases). This CDR3 region has 12 residues. Germline values: CDR1 LGHNA, CDR2 YNFKEQ. V shed 4 bases and J shed 8 bases, with 9 bases lying between them. CDR3 region: CASSLPGDEQFF. In DNA form, the CDR3 reads TGTGCCAGCAGCCTCCCCGGGGATGAGCAGTTCTTC.

This chain uses TRBV6-6 with TRBJ2-7; 7 bases agree with TRBD1. The CDR3 contains 14 residues. The V gene's germline CDR1 is MNHNY and CDR2 SVGAGI (reference sequence). With 4 bases clipped from V and 1 base from J, the junction kept 4 bases outside the gene matches. CDR3 nucleotides: TGTGCCAGCAGTTTCCGGGACAGATCCTACGAGCAGTACTTC. This codes for CASSFRDRSYEQYF.

This rearrangement joins TRBV7-3 to TRBJ2-3; D may be TRBD1 (5 bases). Germline values: CDR1 SGHTA, CDR2 FQGTGA. The CDR3 length is 17 residues. Trimming removed 2 bases from V and 2 bases from J, with 17 bases in between. Here the CDR3 reads CASSLVGQGSITDTQYF. CDR3 coding DNA: TGTGCCAGCAGCTTAGTCGGTCAGGGTAGTATCACAGATACGCAGTATTTT.

The chain links TRBV2 to TRBJ2-7; TRBD1 agrees at 9 bases. Germline-derived CDR1 and CDR2 are SNHLY and FYNNEI. The junction had 10 bases not matched to a gene; V was cut back by 5 bases and J by 2 bases. The CDR3 extends over 16 amino acids. CDR3 nucleotide sequence: TGTGCCAGCAGTCCCCGAGGCGGGGACAGGGCCTACGAGCAGTACTTC. It is translated as CASSPRGGDRAYEQYF. Complete variable domain (other parts from reference TRBV2 and TRBJ2-7): EPEVTQTPSHQVTQMGQEVILRCVPISNHLYFYWYRQILGQKVEFLVSFYNNEISEKSEIFDDQFSVERPDGSNFTLKIRSTKLEDSAMYFCASSPRGGDRAYEQYFGPGTRLTVT.

The chain links TRBV4-2 to TRBJ2-7; D is perhaps TRBD1 (6 bases). With 0 bases removed from V and 0 bases from J, the gap between germline ends came to 12 bases. There are 16 residues in the CDR3. CDR1 and CDR2 from the germline V gene are LGHNA and YNFKEQ. As DNA, the CDR3 is TGTGCCAGCAGCCAAGACTCGCAGGGGAGCTCCTACGAGCAGTACTTC. It translates to CASSQDSQGSSYEQYF.

V is TRBV19 and J is TRBJ1-2, with D maybe TRBD1 (6 bases). The CDR3 loop spans 15 amino acids. V lost 3 bases and J 0 bases, leaving 11 bases between the germline ends. Per the germline V gene, CDR1 is LNHDA and CDR2 is SQIVND (reference sequence). The DNA for the CDR3 is TGTGCCAGTAGTATCGGGACACTTGCTAACTATGGCTACACCTTC. Amino acids: CASSIGTLANYGYTF.

The rearrangement links TRBV25-1 to TRBJ2-1; 8 bases fit TRBD1. The CDR3 sequence is 14 residues long. CDR1 and CDR2 from the germline V gene are MGHDK and SYGVNS. The J segment lost 8 bases and the V segment lost 2 bases, leaving 5 bases of the junction unmatched. The DNA of the CDR3 is TGTGCCAGCAGTGAACTGAGACAGGGGCATGAGCAGTTCTTC. As protein: CASSELRQGHEQFF.

The V gene is TRBV25-1, the J gene TRBJ2-5; D is possibly TRBD2 (6 bases). The CDR3 covers 15 residues. Per the germline V gene, CDR1 is MGHDK and CDR2 is SYGVNS. The V gene lost 8 bases and the J gene lost 5 bases, with 21 bases spanning the gap. CDR3 nucleotide sequence: TGTGCCAGCTGGGGGGAACTGGGACGAGGGGAGACCCAGTACTTC. Translated: CASWGELGRGETQYF.

This sequence joins TRBV18 and TRBJ2-7; 7 positions agree with TRBD1. The CDR3 contains 14 residues. The junction had 4 bases not matched to a gene; V was cut back by 2 bases and J by 3 bases. Germline V lookup: CDR1 KGHSH, CDR2 LQKENI. This chain's CDR3 is CASSPGTADYEQYF. Here the CDR3 DNA reads TGTGCCAGCTCACCAGGGACAGCCGACTACGAGCAGTACTTC.

This chain connects TRBV30 to TRBJ2-2, with 8 bases matching TRBD2. This CDR3 has 13 amino acids. V was pared by 3 bases and J by 6 bases, with 3 bases of the junction left unmatched. Germline CDR1 and CDR2: GTSNPN and SVGIG (reference sequence). The CDR3 reads CAWRNGGAGELFF. CDR3 bases: TGTGCCTGGAGGAACGGGGGGGCCGGGGAGCTGTTTTTT.

The rearrangement joins TRBV7-2 to TRBJ1-2; TRBD1 matches at 9 bases. The V gene's germline CDR1 is SGHTA and CDR2 FQGNSA. CDR3 size: 14 residues. The V gene end was trimmed by 5 bases and the J gene end by 5 bases; junction bases not matched to a gene: 6. The CDR3 loop is CASSAPGQGYGYTF. CDR3 sequence (DNA): TGTGCCAGCAGCGCGCCGGGACAGGGTTATGGCTACACCTTC.

This clone was detected once. The chain has TRBV18 and TRBJ1-3; tentatively, D is TRBD1 (5 bases). In germline, CDR1 is KGHSH, CDR2 LQKENI. Trimming shortened V by 3 bases and J by 2 bases, and 14 bases separated the two germline ends. The CDR3 has 16 residues. CDR3 sequence: CASSPPIDSPGNTIYF. In nucleotides, the CDR3 is TGTGCCAGCTCACCGCCGATAGACAGCCCTGGAAACACCATATATTTT.

The V call is TRBV4-2, the J call TRBJ2-1, with 10 positions matching TRBD2. This CDR3 contains 17 residues. Looked up from germline, CDR1 is LGHNA and CDR2 is YNFKEQ. V lost 0 bases to trimming and J lost 5 bases; unmatched junction nucleotides: 7. CDR3 bases: TGTGCCAGCAGCCAAGATCAAGCGGGGGGGCCCCACAATGAGCAGTTCTTC. Translated, it gives CASSQDQAGGPHNEQFF.

The V gene is TRBV28, the J gene TRBJ1-4, with 8 nucleotides matching TRBD1. Per the germline V gene, CDR1 is MDHEN and CDR2 is SYDVKM. J was trimmed by 2 bases and V by 4 bases; bases with no gene match: 0. This CDR3 has 14 amino acids. DNA for the CDR3: TGTGCCAGCAGTTCAGGGGGCACTAATGAAAAACTGTTTTTT. This encodes CASSSGGTNEKLFF.

The rearrangement links TRBV12-5 to TRBJ2-1; 10 nucleotides match TRBD1. Germline CDR1 LGHNT, CDR2 FRNRAP. The CDR3 is 19 amino acids. The V and J ends lost 0 bases and 10 bases, in that order; junction bases with no gene match: 18. CDR3 nucleotide sequence: TGTGCTAGTGGTTTGGTATACGACAGGGGGCCACCCCTATGGATGGAGCAGTTCTTC. This encodes CASGLVYDRGPPLWMEQFF.

The chain links TRBV4-1 to TRBJ2-7; TRBD2 is a possible D gene (6 bases). V lost 4 bases and J 5 bases, leaving 12 bases between the germline ends. CDR3 size: 13 residues. CDR1 is MGHRA, CDR2 YSYEKL, per germline. This CDR3 is CASSLRLANEQYF. Here the CDR3 DNA reads TGCGCCAGCAGCCTTAGGCTAGCGAACGAGCAGTACTTC.

This clone is a singleton in its sample. The rearrangement uses TRBV14 and TRBJ2-1, with 13 positions matching TRBD2. J lost 9 bases, V lost 4 bases, and 6 bases had no gene match. This CDR3 region has 15 residues. In germline, CDR1 is SGHDN, CDR2 FVKESK. This chain's CDR3 is CASSPGLAGFLEQFF. The CDR3 DNA follows: TGTGCCAGCAGCCCGGGACTAGCGGGGTTTCTTGAGCAGTTCTTC.

The chain employs TRBV5-1 and TRBJ2-7; 7 nucleotides agree with TRBD1. Germline trimming cut 2 bases from V and 2 bases from J; bases unmatched to any gene: 1. The length of the CDR3 is 13 residues. Germline CDR1 reads SGHRS; CDR2 reads YFSETQ. The CDR3 region is CASSFQGAYEQYF. Here the CDR3 DNA reads TGCGCCAGCAGCTTCCAGGGGGCCTACGAGCAGTACTTC.